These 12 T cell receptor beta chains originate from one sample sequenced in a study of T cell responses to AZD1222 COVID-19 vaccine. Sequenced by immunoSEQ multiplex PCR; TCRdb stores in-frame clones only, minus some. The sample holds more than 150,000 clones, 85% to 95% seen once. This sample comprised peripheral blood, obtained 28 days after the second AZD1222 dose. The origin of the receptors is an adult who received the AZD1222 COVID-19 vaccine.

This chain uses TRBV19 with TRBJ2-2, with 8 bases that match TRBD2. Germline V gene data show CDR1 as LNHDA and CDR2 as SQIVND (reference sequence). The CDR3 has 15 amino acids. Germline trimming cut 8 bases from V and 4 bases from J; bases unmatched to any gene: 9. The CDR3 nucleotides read TGTGCCAGTGGACAAGCGGGGGCGCTCACCGGGGAGCTGTTTTTT. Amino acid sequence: CASGQAGALTGELFF. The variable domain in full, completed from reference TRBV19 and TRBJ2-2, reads DGGITQSPKYLFRKEGQNVTLSCEQNLNHDAMYWYRQDPGQGLRLIYYSQIVNDFQKGDIAEGYSVSREKKESFPLTVTSAQKNPTAFYLCASGQAGALTGELFFGEGSRLTVL.

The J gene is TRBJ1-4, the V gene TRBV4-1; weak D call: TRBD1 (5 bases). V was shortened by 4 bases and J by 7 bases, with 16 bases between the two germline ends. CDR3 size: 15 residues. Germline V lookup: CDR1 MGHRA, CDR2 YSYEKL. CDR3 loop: CASSRPRQGGEKLFF. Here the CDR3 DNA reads TGCGCCAGCAGCCGCCCCCGGCAGGGAGGTGAAAAACTGTTTTTT.

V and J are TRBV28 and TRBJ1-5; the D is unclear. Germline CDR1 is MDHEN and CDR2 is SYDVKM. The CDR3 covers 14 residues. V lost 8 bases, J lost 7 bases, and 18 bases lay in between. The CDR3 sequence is CASASGGLGQPQHF. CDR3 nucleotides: TGTGCCAGCGCTTCGGGAGGGCTTGGGCAGCCCCAGCATTTT.

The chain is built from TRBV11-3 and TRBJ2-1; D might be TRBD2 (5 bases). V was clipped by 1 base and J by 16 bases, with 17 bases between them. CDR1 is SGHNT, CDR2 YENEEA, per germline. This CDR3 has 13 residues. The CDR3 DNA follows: TGTGCCAGCAGCTTAGCCCTGTCCACCGGGATATTCTTC. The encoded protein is CASSLALSTGIFF. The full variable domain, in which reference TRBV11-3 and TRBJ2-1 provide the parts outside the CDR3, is EAGVVQSPRYKIIEKKQPVAFWCNPISGHNTLYWYLQNLGQGPELLIRYENEEAVDDSQLPKDRFSAERLKGVDSTLKIQPAELGDSAVYLCASSLALSTGIFFGPGTRLTVL.

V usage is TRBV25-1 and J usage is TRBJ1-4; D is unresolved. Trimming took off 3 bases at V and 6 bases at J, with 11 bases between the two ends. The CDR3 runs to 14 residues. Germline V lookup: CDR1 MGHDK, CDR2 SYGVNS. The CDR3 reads CASSERLGDEKLFF. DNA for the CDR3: TGTGCCAGCAGTGAGCGTTTGGGAGATGAAAAACTGTTTTTT.

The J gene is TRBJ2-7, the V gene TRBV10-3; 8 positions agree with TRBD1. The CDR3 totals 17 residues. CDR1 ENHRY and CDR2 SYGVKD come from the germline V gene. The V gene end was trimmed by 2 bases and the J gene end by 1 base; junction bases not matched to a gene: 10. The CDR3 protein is CAISEPKWTGISYEQYF. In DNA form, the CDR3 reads TGTGCCATCAGTGAGCCGAAGTGGACAGGGATTTCCTACGAGCAGTACTTC.

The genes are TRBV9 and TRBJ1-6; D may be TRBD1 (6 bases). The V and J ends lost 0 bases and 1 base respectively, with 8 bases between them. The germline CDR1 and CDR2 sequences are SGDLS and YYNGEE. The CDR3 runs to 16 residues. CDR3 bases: TGTGCCAGCAGCGTAGACCAGGGGTCCTATAATTCACCCCTCCACTTT. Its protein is CASSVDQGSYNSPLHF. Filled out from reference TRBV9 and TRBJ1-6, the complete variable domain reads DSGVTQTPKHLITATGQRVTLRCSPRSGDLSVYWYQQSLDQGLQFLIQYYNGEERAKGNILERFSAQQFPDLHSELNLSSLELGDSALYFCASSVDQGSYNSPLHFGNGTRLTVT.

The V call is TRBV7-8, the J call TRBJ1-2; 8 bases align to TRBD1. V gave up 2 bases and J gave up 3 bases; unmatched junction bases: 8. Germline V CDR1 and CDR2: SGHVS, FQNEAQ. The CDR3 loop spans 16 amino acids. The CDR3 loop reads CASSLMAGGGDYGYTF. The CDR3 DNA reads TGTGCCAGCAGCTTAATGGCAGGGGGCGGGGACTATGGCTACACCTTC.

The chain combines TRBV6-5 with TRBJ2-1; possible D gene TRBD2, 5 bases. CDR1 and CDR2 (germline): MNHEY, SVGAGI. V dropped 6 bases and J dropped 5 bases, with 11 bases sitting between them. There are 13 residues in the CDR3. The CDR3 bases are TGTGCCAGCAGGGGAACTAGTAACAATGAGCAGTTCTTC. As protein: CASRGTSNNEQFF.

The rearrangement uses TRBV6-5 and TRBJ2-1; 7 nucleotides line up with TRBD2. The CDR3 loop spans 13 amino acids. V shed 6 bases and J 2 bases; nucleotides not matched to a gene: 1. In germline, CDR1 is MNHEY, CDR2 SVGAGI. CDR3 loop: CASRGTTYNEQFF. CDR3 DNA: TGTGCCAGCAGGGGGACTACCTACAATGAGCAGTTCTTC.

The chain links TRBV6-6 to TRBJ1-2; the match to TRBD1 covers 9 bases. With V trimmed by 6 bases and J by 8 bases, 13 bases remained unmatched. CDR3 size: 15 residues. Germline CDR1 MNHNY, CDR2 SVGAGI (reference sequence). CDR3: CASRPSGQGRSGYTF. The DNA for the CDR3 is TGTGCCAGCAGACCCTCGGGACAGGGACGAAGCGGCTACACCTTC.

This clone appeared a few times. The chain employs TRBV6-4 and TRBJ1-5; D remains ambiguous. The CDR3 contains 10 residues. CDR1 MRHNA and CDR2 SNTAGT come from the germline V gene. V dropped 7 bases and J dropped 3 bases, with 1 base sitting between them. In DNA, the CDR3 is TGTGCCAGCAACAATCAGCCCCAGCATTTT. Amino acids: CASNNQPQHF.